There are a few counts of the clone carrying this TCR beta chain. The CDR3 is 14 residues long. Trimming took off 1 base at V and 9 bases at J, with 15 bases between the two ends. Germline V gives CDR1 SEHNR, CDR2 FQNEAQ (reference sequence). The sample is drawn from a study of blood T cell repertoires in COVID-19. About the study: The United States, Italy and Spain supplied acute and convalescent COVID-19 samples. Sources were T cells, B-cell-depleted T cells, or PBMCs; the material itself was cDNA or gDNA.

The authors' processing: From reference gene primer amplification, estimates of nucleated cell counts were derived. Generated by immunoSEQ multiplex PCR, the TCRdb table keeps only in-frame clones and is missing some. The V and J calls and clone size are taken from that table; D and trimming were inferred from the DNA. The repertoire has 200,000 to 250,000 clones, 86% of them found once; the top ten carry roughly an eighth. The receptor's source is a man at least 80 years old with acute or convalescent COVID-19. The sequencing sample was made of peripheral blood. The V and J genes are TRBV7-9 and TRBJ1-1; possibly TRBD1 for D (5 bases). The CDR3 here is CASSLVLRQIQAFF. CDR3 sequence (DNA): TGTGCCAGCAGCTTAGTGCTGAGACAGATCCAAGCTTTCTTT.